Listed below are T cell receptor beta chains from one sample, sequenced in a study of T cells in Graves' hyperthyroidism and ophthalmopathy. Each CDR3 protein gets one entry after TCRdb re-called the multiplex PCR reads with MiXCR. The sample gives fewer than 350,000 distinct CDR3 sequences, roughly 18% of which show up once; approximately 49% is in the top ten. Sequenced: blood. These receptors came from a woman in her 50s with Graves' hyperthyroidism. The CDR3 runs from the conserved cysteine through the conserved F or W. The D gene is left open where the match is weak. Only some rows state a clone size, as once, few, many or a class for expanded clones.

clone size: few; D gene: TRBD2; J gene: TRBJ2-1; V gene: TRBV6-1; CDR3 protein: CASSLAGSFSYNEQFF
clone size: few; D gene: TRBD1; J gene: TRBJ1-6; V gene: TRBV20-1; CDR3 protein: CSARVWDRKNSPLHF
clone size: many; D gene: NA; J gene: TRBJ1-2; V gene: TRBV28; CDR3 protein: CASSLGIVGKGYTF
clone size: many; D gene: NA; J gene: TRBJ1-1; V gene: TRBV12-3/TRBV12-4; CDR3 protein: CASKLSAGNTEAFF
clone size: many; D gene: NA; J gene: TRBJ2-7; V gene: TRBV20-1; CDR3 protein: CSANRHDEQYF
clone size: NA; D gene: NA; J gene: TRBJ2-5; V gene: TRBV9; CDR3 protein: CASSVAPSRSYF
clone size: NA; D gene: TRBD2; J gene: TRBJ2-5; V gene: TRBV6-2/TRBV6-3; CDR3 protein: CASSYAGLAGDETQYF
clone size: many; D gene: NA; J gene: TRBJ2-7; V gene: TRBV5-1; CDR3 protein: CASSLETATVLKQYF
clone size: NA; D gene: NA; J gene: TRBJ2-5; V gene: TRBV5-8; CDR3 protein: CASSLFSEETQYF
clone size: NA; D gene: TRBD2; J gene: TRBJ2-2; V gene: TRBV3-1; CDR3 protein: CASSRGTTFGELFF
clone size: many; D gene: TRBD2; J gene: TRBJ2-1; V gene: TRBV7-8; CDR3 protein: CASSLAGGSGTSGSFEQFF
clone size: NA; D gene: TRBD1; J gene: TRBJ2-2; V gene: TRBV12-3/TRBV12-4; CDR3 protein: CASSLVGQWTGELFF
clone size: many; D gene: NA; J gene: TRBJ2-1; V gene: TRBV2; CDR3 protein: CASSEALYAGSTYNEQFF
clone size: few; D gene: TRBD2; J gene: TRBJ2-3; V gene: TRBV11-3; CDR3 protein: CASSQGLAEKDTQYF
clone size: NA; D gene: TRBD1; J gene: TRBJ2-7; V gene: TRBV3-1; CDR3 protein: CASSQESPWDREAYEQYF
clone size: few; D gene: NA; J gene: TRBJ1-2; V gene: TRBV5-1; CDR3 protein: CASSPGGGDYGYTF
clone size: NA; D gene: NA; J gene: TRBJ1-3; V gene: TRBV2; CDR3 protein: CASSDQENSGNTIYF
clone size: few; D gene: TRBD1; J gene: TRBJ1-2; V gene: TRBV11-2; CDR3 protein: CASGNRGGNYGYTF
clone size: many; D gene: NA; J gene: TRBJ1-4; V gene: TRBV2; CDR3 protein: CASSEEGEKLFF
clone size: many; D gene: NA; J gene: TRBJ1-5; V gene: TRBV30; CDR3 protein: CAWSGRGHGPQHF
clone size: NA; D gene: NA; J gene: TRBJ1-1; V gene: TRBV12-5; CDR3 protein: CASGSHQNTEAFF
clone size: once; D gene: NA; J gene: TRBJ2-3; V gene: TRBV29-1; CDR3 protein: CSVESWGGPLNTQYF
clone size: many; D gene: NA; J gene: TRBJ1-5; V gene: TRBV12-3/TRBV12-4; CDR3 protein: CASSSGKGEYSNQPQHF
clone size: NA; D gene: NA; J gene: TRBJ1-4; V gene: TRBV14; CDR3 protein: CASSQVADFNEKLFF
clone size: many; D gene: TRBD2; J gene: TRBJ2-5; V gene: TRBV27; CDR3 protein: CASSSLVAGEHETQYF
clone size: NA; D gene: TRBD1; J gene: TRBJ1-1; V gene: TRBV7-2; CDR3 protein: CASSLPTGATEAFF
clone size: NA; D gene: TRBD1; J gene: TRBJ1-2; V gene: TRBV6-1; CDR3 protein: CASSDDPTGADYGYTF
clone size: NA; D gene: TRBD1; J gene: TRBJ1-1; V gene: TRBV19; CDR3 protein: CASSTDGDRSVNTEAFF
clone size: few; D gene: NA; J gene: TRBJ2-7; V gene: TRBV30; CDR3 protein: CAWSVNLGPYEQYF
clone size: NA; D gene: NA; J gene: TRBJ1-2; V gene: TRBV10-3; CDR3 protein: CAISEGATVYGYTF
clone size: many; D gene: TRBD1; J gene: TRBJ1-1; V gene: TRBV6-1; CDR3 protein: CASSVQGALNTEAFF
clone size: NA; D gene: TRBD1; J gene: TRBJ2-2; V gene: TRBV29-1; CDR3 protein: CSVESNTGGNTGELFF
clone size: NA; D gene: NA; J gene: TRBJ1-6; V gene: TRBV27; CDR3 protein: CASSPWKENSPLHF
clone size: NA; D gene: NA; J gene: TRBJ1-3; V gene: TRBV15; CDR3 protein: CATSRDRGDSGNTIYF
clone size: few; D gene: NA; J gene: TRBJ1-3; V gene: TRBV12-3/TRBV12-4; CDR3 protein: CASSLRGSLLGNTIYF
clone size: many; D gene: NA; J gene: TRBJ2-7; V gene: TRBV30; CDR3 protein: CAWSLRGEQYF
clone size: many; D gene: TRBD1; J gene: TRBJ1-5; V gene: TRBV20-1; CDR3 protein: CSATTGTADQPQHF
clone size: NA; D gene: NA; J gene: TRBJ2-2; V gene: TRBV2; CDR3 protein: CASSEEPADNTGELFF
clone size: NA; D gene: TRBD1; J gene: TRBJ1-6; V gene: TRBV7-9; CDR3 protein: CASSLDRGYSPLHF
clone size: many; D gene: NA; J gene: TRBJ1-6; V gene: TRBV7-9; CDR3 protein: CASSLMDVGNSPLHF
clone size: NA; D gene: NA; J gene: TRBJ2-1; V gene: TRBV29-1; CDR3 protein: CSVGLAEYNEQFF
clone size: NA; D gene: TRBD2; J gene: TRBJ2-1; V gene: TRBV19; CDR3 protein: CASSTIAGSFYNEQFF
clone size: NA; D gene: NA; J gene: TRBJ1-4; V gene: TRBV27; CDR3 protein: CASSSLGQSLPGKLFF
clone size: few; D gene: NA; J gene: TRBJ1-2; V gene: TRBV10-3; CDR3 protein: CAISDVSGGYTF
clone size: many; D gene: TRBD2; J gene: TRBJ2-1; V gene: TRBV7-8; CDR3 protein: CASRLREGPTHEQFF
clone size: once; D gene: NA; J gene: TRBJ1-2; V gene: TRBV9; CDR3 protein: CASSVGEYSYGYTF
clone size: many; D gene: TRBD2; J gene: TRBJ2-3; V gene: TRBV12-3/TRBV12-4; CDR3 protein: CASRPSGGNTDTQYF
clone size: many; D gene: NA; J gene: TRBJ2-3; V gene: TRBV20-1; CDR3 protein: CSTTGPTTDTQYF
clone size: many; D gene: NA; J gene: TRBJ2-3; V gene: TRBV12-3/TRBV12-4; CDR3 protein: CASSLSSGTDTQYF
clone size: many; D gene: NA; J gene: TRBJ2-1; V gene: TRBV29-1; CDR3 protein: CSVEDNSSWGSSYNEQFF